The present entry profiles one TCR beta chain with its context. Germline V gives CDR1 KGHDR, CDR2 SFDVKD. Losses at the gene ends were 11 bases for V and 2 bases for J; bases not matched to a gene: 5. There are 13 residues in the CDR3. These data belong to a study of spatial heterogeneity in lung cancer. TCRdb fed the 5' RACE reads into MiXCR, producing one record per CDR3 protein. The sample records roughly 4,200 distinct CDR3 sequences, 9.8% being singletons. Time point: sample taken at primary tumor resection. The sequenced material consisted of unsorted whole RNA from tumor, nontumor lung or frozen PBMC.

This receptor was taken from a male donor with early-stage non-small cell lung cancer. The J gene is TRBJ1-5, the V gene TRBV24-1; the match to TRBD1 covers 7 bases. The sample in question was PBMCs, obtained at surgery. CDR3 amino acids: CASTGVGNQPQHF. CDR3 nucleotides: TGTGCCAGTACAGGGGTTGGCAATCAGCCCCAGCATTTT.